This record looks at one TCR beta chain sequence and its context. The study recruited people aged roughly 18 to 89 years across around 24 US areas. Using immunoSEQ multiplex PCR, the repertoire was profiled, and TCRdb retains in-frame clones only, with some absent. This table has 300,000 to 400,000 clones, around 91% appearing once. Per the germline V gene, CDR1 is MDHEN and CDR2 is SYDVKM. This CDR3 has 17 residues. Trimming shortened V by 6 bases and J by 0 bases, and 18 bases separated the two germline ends. The data stem from a study of blood T cell repertoires in COVID-19. At the level of the study: Nucleic acid was either cDNA or gDNA, and it came from T cells, B-cell-depleted T cells, or PBMCs.

The sample consisted of PBMCs or T cells enriched from blood (not recorded which). This TCR derives from a young man who had recovered from COVID-19. The chain carries TRBV28 and TRBJ2-1, with a tentative D call TRBD2 (5 bases). Here the CDR3 DNA reads TGTGCCAGCAGCCCCAGGACTTCCCAGAGCTCCTACAATGAGCAGTTCTTC. It yields the protein CASSPRTSQSSYNEQFF.